Listed here is a single TCR beta chain. Its matching antigen is unknown. The same CDR3 can be traced to other DNA sequences in this sample. The data originate from a study of cytomegalovirus exposure and HLA in healthy donors. On the study more broadly: Among about 179 million T cells, an earlier analysis found roughly 100 million unique TCR beta sequences.

The J segment lost 4 bases and the V segment lost 3 bases, leaving 1 base of the junction unmatched. The CDR3 totals 13 residues. Looked up from germline, CDR1 is SEHNR and CDR2 is FQNEAQ (reference sequence). PCR involved 60 Vbeta and 13 Jbeta primers. Assay used: immunoSEQ multiplex PCR; TCRdb lists only in-frame clones, some missing. The table lists fewer than 150,000 clones, around 85% of them singletons. Regarding the study as a whole: Across donors, sequencing depth was assumed by presence/absence analyses to be roughly uniform. The likely explanation for a cluster of highly shared sequence variants was sequencing artifact.

The source material was PBMCs. The V gene is TRBV7-9, the J gene TRBJ2-7; 9 bases match TRBD2. The TCR was taken from a woman in her twenties or thirties in good health and CMV-seropositive. The CDR3 nucleotides are TGTGCCAGCAGCTTGACTAGCGGTTACGAGCAGTACTTC. This codes for CASSLTSGYEQYF.